These 13 T cell receptor beta chains were sequenced from one sample in a study of memory CD4+ T cells and cytomegalovirus serostatus (dated by TCRdb to between 2018 and 2021). Single viable CD3+CD4+CD8-CD45RO+ cells were sorted as memory CD4+ T cells on a FACSAria II. The library was produced with the immunoSEQ multiplex PCR assay. As stored in TCRdb, this immuneACCESS dataset retains in-frame rearrangements with V and J assigned. A fraction of the clones does not appear; measured against another copy, unresolved V genes explain less than half of the discrepancy, and the remainder lacks a known reason. The sample data list 80,000 to 100,000 clones, and about 80% of these were observed just once. In total, the top ten clones hold less than 4.5% of the sample. Sequencing was done on a sample of memory CD4+ T cells from blood. The origin of the receptors is an adult in good health and CMV-seropositive.

This chain connects TRBV28 to TRBJ1-1, with a weak D call TRBD1 (6 bases). Trimming took 6 bases from V and 1 from J, leaving 12 bases between them. Per germline, CDR1 MDHEN and CDR2 SYDVKM. The CDR3 runs to 14 residues. The CDR3: CASRRGQKNTEAFF. In DNA form, the CDR3 reads TGTGCCAGCAGGAGAGGACAGAAGAACACTGAAGCTTTCTTT.

The chain links TRBV6-1 to TRBJ2-1; D tentatively fits TRBD1 or TRBD2 (6 bases each). Germline CDR1 reads MNHNS; CDR2 reads SASEGT. The CDR3 is made up of 15 amino acids. V lost 7 bases to trimming and J lost 9 bases, with 22 bases between them. The CDR3 loop reads CASTEGGASSSEQFF. CDR3 nucleotides: TGTGCCAGCACCGAGGGGGGAGCTTCATCTAGTGAGCAGTTCTTC.

J is TRBJ2-7 and V is TRBV6-1; the D gene is possibly TRBD1 (6 bases). Looked up from germline, CDR1 is MNHNS and CDR2 is SASEGT. V was shortened by 7 bases and J by 0 bases, with 10 bases between the two germline ends. This CDR3 is 13 amino acids long. The CDR3 reads CASNGQNSYEQYF. The CDR3 region has the DNA TGTGCCAGCAATGGACAGAACTCCTACGAGCAGTACTTC.

This CDR3 is CASSLLTGNTEAFF. DNA of the CDR3: TGTGCCAGCAGCTTATTAACAGGTAACACTGAAGCTTTCTTT. This chain connects TRBV5-4 to TRBJ1-1; D possibly corresponds to TRBD1 (5 bases). Germline assignment: CDR1 SGHNT and CDR2 YYREEE (reference sequence). The CDR3 length is 14 residues. The V end lost 2 bases, the J end lost 2 bases, and 10 bases lay between the germline ends. The variable domain in full, completed from reference TRBV5-4 and TRBJ1-1, reads ETGVTQSPTHLIKTRGQQVTLRCSSQSGHNTVSWYQQALGQGPQFIFQYYREEENGRGNFPPRFSGLQFPNYSSELNVNALELDDSALYLCASSLLTGNTEAFFGQGTRLTVV.

This clone was observed a handful of times. The V and J genes are TRBV19 and TRBJ2-2; D is undetermined. Germline CDR1 reads LNHDA; CDR2 reads SQIVND (reference sequence). The CDR3 is 17 residues long. Trimming took 10 bases from V and 0 from J, leaving 21 bases between them. CDR3 sequence: CAIGLTRTLSNTGELFF. The CDR3 nucleotides are TGTGCCATAGGGCTGACACGTACTCTCTCGAACACCGGGGAGCTGTTTTTT.

This chain joins TRBV7-2 and TRBJ2-7; D is perhaps TRBD1 (6 bases). The germline V gene encodes CDR1 SGHTA and CDR2 FQGNSA. This CDR3 is built from 14 residues. The V gene lost 1 base and the J gene lost 2 bases, with 9 bases spanning the gap. CDR3 region: CASSLVGQTYEQYF. The CDR3, as DNA: TGTGCCAGCAGCTTAGTCGGACAGACCTACGAGCAGTACTTC.

The V and J genes are TRBV6-5 and TRBJ1-1; TRBD1 might be the D (5 bases). The CDR3 length is 12 residues. CDR1 and CDR2 from the germline V gene are MNHEY and SVGAGI. Trimming left V 2 bases short and J 6 bases short, with 7 bases between. CDR3 in amino acids: CASSYRGAEAFF. The CDR3 region has the DNA TGTGCCAGCAGTTACCGGGGGGCTGAAGCTTTCTTT.

J is TRBJ2-1 and V is TRBV7-2, with D unresolved. Germline CDR1 is SGHTA and CDR2 is FQGNSA. The CDR3 runs to 14 residues. Trimming stripped 2 bases from V and 0 bases from J, with 5 bases between. CDR3 DNA sequence: TGTGCCAGCAGCTTATGGGACTCCTACAATGAGCAGTTCTTC. Protein sequence: CASSLWDSYNEQFF.

The V gene is TRBV6-5, the J gene TRBJ2-2, with 8 bases lining up with TRBD1. J lost 7 bases, V lost 6 bases, and 10 bases had no gene match. CDR3 length: 15 residues. The V gene's germline CDR1 is MNHEY and CDR2 SVGAGI. This chain's CDR3 is CASRASTGAIGELFF. The CDR3 DNA is TGTGCCAGCAGGGCGTCGACAGGGGCGATCGGGGAGCTGTTTTTT.

The CDR3 DNA is TGTGCCACCGAAGGCAGGGGCCAAGAGACCCAGTACTTC. This encodes CATEGRGQETQYF. V and J are TRBV10-3 and TRBJ2-5, with D perhaps TRBD1 (6 bases). V was cut by 10 bases and J by 1 base, with 13 bases left in between. CDR1 is ENHRY and CDR2 is SYGVKD in the germline V gene. The CDR3 loop spans 13 amino acids.

The chain has TRBV7-3 and TRBJ2-3, with TRBD1 matching over 12 bases. The CDR3 spans 17 residues. The J segment lost 6 bases and the V segment lost 5 bases, leaving 12 bases of the junction unmatched. CDR1 and CDR2 from the germline V gene are SGHTA and FQGTGA. The chain's CDR3 is CASSPLAGTGGVDTQYF. The CDR3 region has the DNA TGTGCCAGCAGCCCTCTAGCCGGGACAGGGGGCGTCGATACGCAGTATTTT.

Here the CDR3 reads CASTHGRTGELFF. The CDR3 DNA sequence: TGTGCCAGCACCCACGGTAGGACCGGGGAGCTGTTTTTT. The gene calls are TRBV6-5 and TRBJ2-2; D unclear. Trimming removed 7 bases at V and 5 bases at J, with 11 bases between. Per germline, CDR1 MNHEY and CDR2 SVGAGI. This CDR3 region has 13 residues.

V and J are TRBV5-4 and TRBJ1-2, with D possibly TRBD1 on 5 matching bases. The V end was cut by 1 base, the J end by 3 bases, with 10 bases between. From germline, CDR1 is SGHNT and CDR2 YYREEE (reference sequence). CDR3 length: 14 residues. The CDR3: CASSLWRGDYGYTF. The CDR3 nucleotides are TGTGCCAGCAGCTTGTGGCGGGGGGACTATGGCTACACCTTC.